The 19 T cell receptor beta chains listed next were all sequenced from one sample in a study of blood T cell repertoires in COVID-19. Method: immunoSEQ multiplex PCR; TCRdb's copy keeps in-frame clones and lacks some. The sample gives roughly 380,000 clones, over 65% of which show up once; about 1.2% is in the top ten. Sample: peripheral blood. Every receptor here comes from a human donor with acute or convalescent COVID-19. The donor label of this sample is uncertain.

V and J are TRBV18 and TRBJ1-1, with D hard to call. The CDR3 is 15 residues long. V shed 3 bases and J shed 4 bases, with 15 bases lying between them. CDR1 is KGHSH, CDR2 LQKENI, per germline. CDR3 bases: TGTGCCAGCTCACCTAACCCGGTTTCCTTCACTGAAGCTTTCTTT. Its protein product is CASSPNPVSFTEAFF.

This clone was seen a single time. V gene TRBV27 combines with J gene TRBJ2-4; 8 bases are shared with TRBD1. The CDR3 has 14 residues. From germline, CDR1 is MNHEY and CDR2 SMNVEV (reference sequence). J gave up 7 bases and V 2 bases, and 4 bases lay outside the gene matches. Here the CDR3 reads CASSLPGGGNIQYF. CDR3 coding DNA: TGTGCCAGCAGTTTACCAGGGGGCGGGAACATTCAGTACTTC.

V usage is TRBV5-1 and J usage is TRBJ1-6; no reliable D call. The V end lost 0 bases, the J end lost 6 bases, and 16 bases lay between the germline ends. CDR3 size: 17 residues. Germline assignment: CDR1 SGHRS and CDR2 YFSETQ. This CDR3 is CASSLAPRQAGNSPLHF. As DNA, the CDR3 is TGCGCCAGCAGCTTGGCTCCGCGGCAGGCGGGTAATTCACCCCTCCACTTT.

The V call is TRBV25-1, the J call TRBJ1-6, with D perhaps TRBD1 (5 bases). V was trimmed by 2 bases and J by 7 bases, leaving 9 bases between them. The CDR3 runs to 14 residues. Germline V gene lookup returns CDR1 MGHDK and CDR2 SYGVNS. The CDR3 DNA sequence: TGTGCCAGCAGTGAACAGGGACTAAATTCACCCCTCCACTTT. Protein sequence: CASSEQGLNSPLHF.

The chain couples TRBV14 to TRBJ2-1; D gene uncertain. Trimming stripped 6 bases from V and 4 bases from J, with 16 bases between. CDR1 and CDR2 from the germline V gene are SGHDN and FVKESK. This CDR3 has 15 residues. The CDR3 region is CASSRLTGSYNEQFF. In nucleotides, the CDR3 is TGTGCCAGCAGTCGATTAACCGGGTCGTACAATGAGCAGTTCTTC.

The chain couples TRBV30 to TRBJ2-6, with TRBD2 identical over 15 bases. The CDR3 totals 19 residues. V shed 2 bases, J shed 2 bases, and the junction held 7 bases outside the gene matches. The germline CDR1 and CDR2 sequences are GTSNPN and SVGIG (reference sequence). CDR3 DNA: TGTGCCTGGAGTATCTCTAGGACTAGCGGGAGGGCTGGGGCCAACGTCCTGACTTTC. As protein: CAWSISRTSGRAGANVLTF.

This sequence joins TRBV19 and TRBJ2-2, with D hard to call. V dropped 0 bases and J dropped 8 bases, with 19 bases sitting between them. The CDR3 is made up of 17 amino acids. The V gene's germline CDR1 is LNHDA and CDR2 SQIVND (reference sequence). This CDR3 is CASSIDGRQAYRGELFF. The CDR3 bases are TGTGCCAGTAGTATAGATGGTAGGCAGGCCTACCGGGGGGAGCTGTTTTTT.

The chain joins TRBV4-2 to TRBJ1-2; no reliable D call. The ends were cut back, 5 bases at V and 0 bases at J, with 13 bases in the middle. Germline-derived CDR1 and CDR2 are LGHNA and YNFKEQ. The CDR3 has 15 residues. The CDR3: CASSIGLSANYGYTF. In DNA, the CDR3 is TGTGCCAGCAGCATTGGACTCTCCGCTAACTATGGCTACACCTTC.

This chain uses TRBV3-1 (or the pseudogene TRBV3-2) with TRBJ1-4, with unresolved D. This CDR3 is 15 amino acids long. The V gene lost 0 bases and the J gene lost 13 bases, with 18 bases spanning the gap. Germline lookup yields CDR1 LGHDT and CDR2 YNNKEL (reference sequence). CDR3 nucleotide sequence: TGTGCCAGCAGCCAAGAAGGCGGGATCGGCGTTGCACTGTTTTTT. Translated: CASSQEGGIGVALFF.

V usage is TRBV6-5 and J usage is TRBJ1-5; 7 bases fit TRBD1. The CDR3 sequence is 14 residues long. The germline CDR1 and CDR2 sequences are MNHEY and SVGAGI. With 10 bases clipped from V and 4 bases from J, the junction kept 10 bases outside the gene matches. The CDR3 sequence: CATSGGTRNQPQHF. CDR3 nucleotides: TGTGCCACCTCAGGGGGGACCAGAAATCAGCCCCAGCATTTT.

This chain joins TRBV19 and TRBJ1-1; 7 bases are shared with TRBD1. The CDR3 spans 15 residues. Germline trimming cut 3 bases from V and 4 bases from J; bases unmatched to any gene: 8. Germline lookup yields CDR1 LNHDA and CDR2 SQIVND (reference sequence). The CDR3 DNA reads TGTGCCAGTAGTATGAGGACAGGCTCTACCACTGAAGCTTTCTTT. Translated, it gives CASSMRTGSTTEAFF. Drawing the rest from reference TRBV19 and TRBJ1-1, the complete variable domain is DGGITQSPKYLFRKEGQNVTLSCEQNLNHDAMYWYRQDPGQGLRLIYYSQIVNDFQKGDIAEGYSVSREKKESFPLTVTSAQKNPTAFYLCASSMRTGSTTEAFFGQGTRLTVV.

This clone has just one count. The rearrangement uses TRBV6-5 and TRBJ1-6; TRBD1 agrees at 9 bases. The CDR3 spans 15 residues. The germline V gene encodes CDR1 MNHEY and CDR2 SVGAGI. The V and J ends lost 6 bases and 13 bases, in that order; junction bases with no gene match: 13. The CDR3 DNA reads TGTGCCAGCAGACGACAGGGGGGGACGTATGCTCCCCTCCACTTT. Its protein is CASRRQGGTYAPLHF.

The chain carries TRBV28 and TRBJ2-2; 9 nucleotides align to TRBD1. CDR3 length: 14 residues. Germline assignment: CDR1 MDHEN and CDR2 SYDVKM. The V gene end was trimmed by 6 bases and the J gene end by 4 bases; junction bases not matched to a gene: 3. CDR3 nucleotide sequence: TGTGCCAGCAGAACAGGGGGCGGCACCGGGGAGCTGTTTTTT. Protein sequence: CASRTGGGTGELFF.

The rearrangement uses TRBV10-3 and TRBJ1-1, with 7 bases that match TRBD1. V was pared by 1 base and J by 1 base, with 6 bases of the junction left unmatched. CDR1 is ENHRY and CDR2 is SYGVKD in the germline V gene. This CDR3 has 16 residues. The CDR3 region is CAISEFGAGGNTEAFF. The CDR3 coding sequence is TGTGCCATCAGTGAGTTCGGCGCAGGGGGGAACACTGAAGCTTTCTTT.

The genes are TRBV5-6 and TRBJ1-4; 7 nucleotides line up with TRBD1. The J segment lost 4 bases and the V segment lost 4 bases, leaving 13 bases of the junction unmatched. There are 17 residues in the CDR3. Germline V gene lookup returns CDR1 SGHDT and CDR2 YYEEEE. CDR3: CASSTGGVTGDNEKLFF. The CDR3 coding sequence is TGTGCCAGCAGCACGGGAGGGGTCACAGGGGATAATGAAAAACTGTTTTTT.

The rearrangement uses TRBV18 and TRBJ1-1; D remains unclear. V lost 2 bases and J lost 0, with 4 bases in between. The CDR3 loop spans 13 amino acids. The germline CDR1 and CDR2 sequences are KGHSH and LQKENI. CDR3 in amino acids: CASSPNMNTEAFF. CDR3 bases: TGTGCCAGCTCACCAAACATGAACACTGAAGCTTTCTTT.

As concerns this clone: Possible read error: a much larger clone is one base away. Different DNA sequences within this sample yield the same CDR3. The rearrangement links TRBV18 to TRBJ2-7; 9 bases line up with TRBD1. V was pared by 3 bases and J by 5 bases, with 5 bases of the junction left unmatched. Germline-derived CDR1 and CDR2 are KGHSH and LQKENI. This CDR3 contains 14 residues. The CDR3 nucleotides read TGTGCCAGCTCACCGGGGACAGGGTCACACGAGCAGTACTTC. Translated: CASSPGTGSHEQYF. Looking up the rest from reference TRBV18 and TRBJ2-7 gives the full variable domain: NAGVMQNPRHLVRRRGQEARLRCSPMKGHSHVYWYRQLPEEGLKFMVYLQKENIIDESGMPKERFSAEFPKEGPSILRIQQVVRGDSAAYFCASSPGTGSHEQYFGPGTRLTVT.

This rearrangement joins TRBV29-1 to TRBJ1-2; D is ambiguous. The CDR3 has 13 residues. V gave up 6 bases and J gave up 1 base, with 12 bases separating them. From germline, CDR1 is SQVTM and CDR2 ANQGSEA. Here the CDR3 DNA reads TGCAGCGTACTCGCTCAACTTAACTATGGCTACACCTTC. It specifies CSVLAQLNYGYTF.

This clone is a singleton in its sample. The genes are TRBV4-2 and TRBJ2-1, with 11 positions matching TRBD2. V trimming: 3 bases; J trimming: 8 bases; junction bases outside the gene matches: 18. CDR3 size: 19 residues. Germline V CDR1 and CDR2: LGHNA, YNFKEQ. The CDR3 loop reads CASSHDSLLAGGYFDEQFF. The CDR3 DNA sequence: TGTGCCAGCAGCCACGATTCGCTCTTAGCGGGAGGGTATTTCGATGAGCAGTTCTTC.